This TCR beta chain stems from a study of CD8 T cells in Susac syndrome. After extraction with the RNeasy kit, about 0.5 to 1 ug of the RNA was reverse transcribed using random hexamers. An immunoSEQ multiplex PCR amplified TCR beta CDR3 over 54 Vbeta and 13 Jbeta. TCRdb fed the immunoSEQ multiplex PCR reads into MiXCR, producing one record per CDR3 protein. The sample carries approximately 120,000 distinct CDR3 sequences, around 94% recorded once. CD8+ and CD4+ T cells from blood underwent TCR beta sequencing, which was carried out in a high-throughput format. As controls, healthy donors matched for age and sex were used. TEMRA cells were FACS-enriched, unlike CD8+ and CD4+ T cells, which were negatively isolated. Sample: CD4+ T cells from PBMCs. This clonotype originated in a human donor in good health.

Written as DNA, the CDR3 is TGCAGTGCTGCGGCGGGAGGTACCGGGGAGCTGTTTTTT. As protein: CSAAAGGTGELFF. V and J are TRBV20-1 and TRBJ2-2; TRBD2 agrees at 8 bases. The CDR3 is made up of 13 amino acids. CDR1 DFQATT and CDR2 SNEGSKA come from the germline V gene (reference sequence). V lost 5 bases to trimming and J lost 5 bases; unmatched junction nucleotides: 4.